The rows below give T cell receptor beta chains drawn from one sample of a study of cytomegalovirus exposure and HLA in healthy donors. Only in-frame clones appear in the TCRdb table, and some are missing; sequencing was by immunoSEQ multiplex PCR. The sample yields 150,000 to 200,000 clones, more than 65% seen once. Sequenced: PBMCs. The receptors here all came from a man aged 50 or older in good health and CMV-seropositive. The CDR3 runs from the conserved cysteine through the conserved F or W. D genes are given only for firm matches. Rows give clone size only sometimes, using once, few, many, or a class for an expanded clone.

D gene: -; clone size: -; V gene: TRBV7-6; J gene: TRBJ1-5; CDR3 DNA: TGTGCCAGCAGCTTAGCGGGGGGGGCGGGGCAGCCCCAGCATTTT; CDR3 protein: CASSLAGGAGQPQHF
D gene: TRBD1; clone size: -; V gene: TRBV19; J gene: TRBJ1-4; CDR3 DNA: TGTGCCAGTAGTAACCGACAGGGGCCTAATGAAAAACTGTTTTTT; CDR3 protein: CASSNRQGPNEKLFF
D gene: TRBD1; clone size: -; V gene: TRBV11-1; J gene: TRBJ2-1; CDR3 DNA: TGTGCCAGCAGCCTGACAGGGTCAGGCTCCTACAATGAGCAGTTCTTC; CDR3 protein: CASSLTGSGSYNEQFF
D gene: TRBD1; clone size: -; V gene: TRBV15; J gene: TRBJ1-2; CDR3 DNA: TGTGCCACCAGCAGGGGCAGGGGGCCTAACTATGGCTACACCTTC; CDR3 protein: CATSRGRGPNYGYTF
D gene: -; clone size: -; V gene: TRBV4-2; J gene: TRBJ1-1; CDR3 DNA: TGTGCCAGCAGCCAAGTTCGAGGGTACACTGAAGCTTTCTTT; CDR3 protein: CASSQVRGYTEAFF
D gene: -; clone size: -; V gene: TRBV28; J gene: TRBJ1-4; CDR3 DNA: TGTGCCAGCAGTTTACAGGGTCTCAATGAAAAACTGTTTTTT; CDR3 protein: CASSLQGLNEKLFF
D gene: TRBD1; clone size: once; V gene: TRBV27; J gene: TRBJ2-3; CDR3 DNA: TGTGCCAGCAGTTTACGGGACAGGAGCACAGATACGCAGTATTTT; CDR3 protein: CASSLRDRSTDTQYF
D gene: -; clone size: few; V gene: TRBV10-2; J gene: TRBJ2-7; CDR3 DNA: TGCGCCAGCACTAATCGAGGGGGTGCCCTCCGGTACGAGCAGTACTTC; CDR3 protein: CASTNRGGALRYEQYF
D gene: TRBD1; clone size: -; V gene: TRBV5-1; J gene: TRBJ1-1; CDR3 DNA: TGCGCCAGCAGCCGCGGGACAGCAAATACTGAAGCTTTCTTT; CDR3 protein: CASSRGTANTEAFF
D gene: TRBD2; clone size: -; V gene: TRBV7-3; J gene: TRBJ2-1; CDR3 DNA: TGTGCCAGCAGCTTTCGGGGCGGGGGGGGCTACAATGAGCAGTTCTTC; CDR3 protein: CASSFRGGGGYNEQFF
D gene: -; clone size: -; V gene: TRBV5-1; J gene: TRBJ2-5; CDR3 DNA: TGCGCCAGCAGCTTGGTTGGGGTCACGGGGGAGACCCAGTACTTC; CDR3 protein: CASSLVGVTGETQYF
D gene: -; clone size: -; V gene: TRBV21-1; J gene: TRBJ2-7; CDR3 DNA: TGTGCCAGCAGCAGTTCGTCACAGGGCCCCGAGTTCATCTACGAGCAGTACTTC; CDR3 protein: CASSSSSQGPEFIYEQYF
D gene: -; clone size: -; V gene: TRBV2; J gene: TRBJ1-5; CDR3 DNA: TGTGCCAGCAGTGAAGGGCAGTATAGCAATCAGCCCCAGCATTTT; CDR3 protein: CASSEGQYSNQPQHF
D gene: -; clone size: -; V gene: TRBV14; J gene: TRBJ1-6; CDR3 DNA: TGTGCCAGCAGCCCGCTCGGACAGACCTATAATTCACCCCTCCACTTT; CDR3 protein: CASSPLGQTYNSPLHF
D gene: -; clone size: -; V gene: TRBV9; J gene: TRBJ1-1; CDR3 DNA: TGTGCCAGCAGCCCAGGTGGACTGGAAGCTTTCTTT; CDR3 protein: CASSPGGLEAFF
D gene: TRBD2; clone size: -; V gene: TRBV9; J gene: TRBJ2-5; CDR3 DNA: TGTGCCAGCAGCGTAGTACCTAGCGGGGGCCGGGAGACCCAGTACTTC; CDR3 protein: CASSVVPSGGRETQYF
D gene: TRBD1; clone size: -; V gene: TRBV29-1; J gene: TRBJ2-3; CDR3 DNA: TGCAGCGTTGATGGGACAGGGGACACAGATACGCAGTATTTT; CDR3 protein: CSVDGTGDTDTQYF
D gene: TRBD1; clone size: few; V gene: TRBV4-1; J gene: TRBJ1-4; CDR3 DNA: TGCGCCAGCAGCCAAGTAAGGACAGGGGATGAAAAACTGTTTTTT; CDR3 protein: CASSQVRTGDEKLFF
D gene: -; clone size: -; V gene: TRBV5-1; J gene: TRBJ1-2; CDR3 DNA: TGCGCCAGCAGATGGACACCTTCGGATGTCTACACCTTC; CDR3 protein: CASRWTPSDVYTF
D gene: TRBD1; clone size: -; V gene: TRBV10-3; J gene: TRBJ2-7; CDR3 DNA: TGTGCCATCAGTGCAGGGGGCGCGTACGAGCAGTACTTC; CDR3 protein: CAISAGGAYEQYF
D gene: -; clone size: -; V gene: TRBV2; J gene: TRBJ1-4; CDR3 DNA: TGTGCCAGCACAAGACAGGCTGCAACTAATGAAAAACTGTTTTTT; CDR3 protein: CASTRQAATNEKLFF
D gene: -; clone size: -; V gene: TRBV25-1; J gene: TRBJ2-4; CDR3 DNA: TGTGCCAGCAGTGATAGCTCCGAGCCCAAAAACATTCAGTACTTC; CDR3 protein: CASSDSSEPKNIQYF
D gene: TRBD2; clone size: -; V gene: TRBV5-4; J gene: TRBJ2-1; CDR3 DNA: TGTGCCAGCAGCCCAGGACTAGCGGGAGGGAATGAGCAGTTCTTC; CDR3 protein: CASSPGLAGGNEQFF
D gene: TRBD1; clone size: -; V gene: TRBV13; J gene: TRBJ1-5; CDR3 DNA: TGTGCCAGCAGCATCCGGACAGGGATGGCCAATCAGCCCCAGCATTTT; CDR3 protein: CASSIRTGMANQPQHF
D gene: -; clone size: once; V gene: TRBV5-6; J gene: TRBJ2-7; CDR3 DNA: TGTGCCAGCAGCTTGGTCAGGGGATACGAGCAGTACTTC; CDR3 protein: CASSLVRGYEQYF
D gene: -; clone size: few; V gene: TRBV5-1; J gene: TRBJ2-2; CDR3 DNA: TGCGCCAGCAGCTCCCTAGAGCTCGACTCCGCCTGGGCGAACACCGGGGAGCTGTTTTTT; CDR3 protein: CASSSLELDSAWANTGELFF
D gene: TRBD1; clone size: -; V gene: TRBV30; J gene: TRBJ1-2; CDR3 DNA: TGTGCCTGGTACCGGGACAGGGGTGGCTACACCTTC; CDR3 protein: CAWYRDRGGYTF
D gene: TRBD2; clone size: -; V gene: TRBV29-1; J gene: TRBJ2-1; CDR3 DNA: TGCAGCGTGACGGGGGGGGAAGTCTACAATGAGCAGTTCTTC; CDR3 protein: CSVTGGEVYNEQFF
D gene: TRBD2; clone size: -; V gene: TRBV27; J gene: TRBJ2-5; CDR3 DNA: TGTGCCAGCAGTGCTCGACTAGCGGGAGGTGATGAGACCCAGTACTTC; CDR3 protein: CASSARLAGGDETQYF
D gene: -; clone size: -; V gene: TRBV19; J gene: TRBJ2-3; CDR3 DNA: TGTGCCAGTACCCCCCAGGGCAGGATGGCAGATACGCAGTATTTT; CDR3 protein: CASTPQGRMADTQYF
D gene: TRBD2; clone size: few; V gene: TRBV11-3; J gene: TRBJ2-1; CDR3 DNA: TGTGCCAGCAGCTTAGTCGTGGGAGGGCTGTACAATGAGCAGTTCTTC; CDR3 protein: CASSLVVGGLYNEQFF
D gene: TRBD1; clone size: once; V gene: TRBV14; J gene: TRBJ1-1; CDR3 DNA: TGTGCCAGCAGCGACAGGGTCATGAACACTGAAGCTTTCTTT; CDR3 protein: CASSDRVMNTEAFF
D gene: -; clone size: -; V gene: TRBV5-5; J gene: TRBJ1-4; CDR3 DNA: TGTGCCAGCAGCTATGGTAGCGGCCTTAATGAAAAACTGTTTTTT; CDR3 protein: CASSYGSGLNEKLFF
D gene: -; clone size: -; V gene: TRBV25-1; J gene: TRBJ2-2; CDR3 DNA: TGTGCCAGCAGACTGCCGAACACCGGGGAGCTGTTTTTT; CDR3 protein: CASRLPNTGELFF
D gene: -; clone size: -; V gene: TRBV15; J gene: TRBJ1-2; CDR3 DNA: TGTGCCACCAGCGGGGGGGACATTAACTATGGCTACACCTTC; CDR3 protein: CATSGGDINYGYTF
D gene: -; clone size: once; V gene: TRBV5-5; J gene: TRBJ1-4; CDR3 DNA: TGTGCCAGCAGCTTTCTGGGGCTGGAGGAAAAACTGTTTTTT; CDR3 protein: CASSFLGLEEKLFF
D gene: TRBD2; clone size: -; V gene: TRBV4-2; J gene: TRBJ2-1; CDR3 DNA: TGTGCCAGCAGCCAAGAGGGGAACGGGAGGGCCGGGTACAATGAGCAGTTCTTC; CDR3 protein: CASSQEGNGRAGYNEQFF
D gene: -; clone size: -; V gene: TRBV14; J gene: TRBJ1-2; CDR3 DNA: TGTGCCAGCAGCCAAGATCGAGGAGCTATCCGGGGCTACACCTTC; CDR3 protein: CASSQDRGAIRGYTF
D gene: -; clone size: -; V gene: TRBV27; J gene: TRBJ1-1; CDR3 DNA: TGTGCCAGCAGTTTGCATCCGGACACTGAAGCTTTCTTT; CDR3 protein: CASSLHPDTEAFF
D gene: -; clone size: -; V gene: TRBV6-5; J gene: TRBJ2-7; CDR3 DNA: TGTGCCAGCACAAGAGACAGTTTCTCCTACGAGCAGTACTTC; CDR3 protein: CASTRDSFSYEQYF
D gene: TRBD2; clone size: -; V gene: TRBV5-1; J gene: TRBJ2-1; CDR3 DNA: TGCGCCAGCCGGGGGACTAGCGGTACGAATGAGCAGTTCTTC; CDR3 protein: CASRGTSGTNEQFF
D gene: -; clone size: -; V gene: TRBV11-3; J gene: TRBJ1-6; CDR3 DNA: TGTGCCAGCAGCTTAGCGGGCTCCTATAATTCACCCCTCCACTTT; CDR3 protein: CASSLAGSYNSPLHF
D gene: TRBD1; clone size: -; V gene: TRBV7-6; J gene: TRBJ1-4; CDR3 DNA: TGTGCCAGCAGCTTACCGGGACAGGAAGAAAAACTGTTTTTT; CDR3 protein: CASSLPGQEEKLFF
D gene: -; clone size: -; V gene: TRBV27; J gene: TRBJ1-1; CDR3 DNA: TGTGCCAGCAGTATAGGGGAGGAGTACACTGAAGCTTTCTTT; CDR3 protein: CASSIGEEYTEAFF
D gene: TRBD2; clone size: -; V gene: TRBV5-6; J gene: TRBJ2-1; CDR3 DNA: TGTGCCAGCAGCCGTACTAGCGGGGGCCCCTACAATGAGCAGTTCTTC; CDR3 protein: CASSRTSGGPYNEQFF